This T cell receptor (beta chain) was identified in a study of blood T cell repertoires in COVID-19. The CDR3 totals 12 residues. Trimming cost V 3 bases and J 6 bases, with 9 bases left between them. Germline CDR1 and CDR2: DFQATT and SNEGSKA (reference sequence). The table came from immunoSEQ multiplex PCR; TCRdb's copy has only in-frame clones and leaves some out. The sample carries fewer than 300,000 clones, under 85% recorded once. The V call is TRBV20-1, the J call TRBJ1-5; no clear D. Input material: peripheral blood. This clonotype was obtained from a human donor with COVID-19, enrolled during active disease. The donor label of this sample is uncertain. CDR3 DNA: TGCAGTGCTAGTGTGGTGGCTCAGCCCCAGCATTTT. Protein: CSASVVAQPQHF.